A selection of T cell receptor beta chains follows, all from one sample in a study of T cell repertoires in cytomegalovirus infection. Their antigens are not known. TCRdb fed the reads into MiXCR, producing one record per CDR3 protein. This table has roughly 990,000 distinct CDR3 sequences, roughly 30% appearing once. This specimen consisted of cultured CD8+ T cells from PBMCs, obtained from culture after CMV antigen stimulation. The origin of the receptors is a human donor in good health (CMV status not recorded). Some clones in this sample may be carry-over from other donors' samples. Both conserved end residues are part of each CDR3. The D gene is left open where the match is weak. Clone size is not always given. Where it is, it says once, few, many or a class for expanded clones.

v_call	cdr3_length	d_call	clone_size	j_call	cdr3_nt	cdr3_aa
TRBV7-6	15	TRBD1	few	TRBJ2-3	TGTGCCAGCAGCTACCGCACAGGGGCGGCAGATACGCAGTATTTT	CASSYRTGAADTQYF
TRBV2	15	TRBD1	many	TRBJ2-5	TGTGCCAGCAGACCTCCGGGCAGGGGGCTGGAGACCCAGTACTTC	CASRPPGRGLETQYF
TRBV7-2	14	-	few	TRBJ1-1	TGTGCCAGCAGCTCCGGACGGGGGTACGACGGAGCTTTCTTT	CASSSGRGYDGAFF
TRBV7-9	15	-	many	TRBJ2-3	TGTGCCAGCAGTCTTGTTGGGGGTCATACAGATACGCAGTATTTT	CASSLVGGHTDTQYF
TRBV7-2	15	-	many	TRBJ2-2	TGTGCCAGCAGCTTAGCGGGGGGTTACACCGGGGAGCTGTTTTTT	CASSLAGGYTGELFF
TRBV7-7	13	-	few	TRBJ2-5	TGTGCTAGCAGCCTCGGGACCCGTGAGACCCAGTACTTC	CASSLGTRETQYF
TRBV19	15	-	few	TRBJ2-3	TGTGCCAGTAGTATCGTCCTGAGGGTCCCAGATACGCAGTATTTT	CASSIVLRVPDTQYF
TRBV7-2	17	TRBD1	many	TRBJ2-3	TGTGCCAGCAGCCCTATCCCGGGACAGGCGATCACAGATACGCAGTATTTT	CASSPIPGQAITDTQYF
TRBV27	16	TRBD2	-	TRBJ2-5	TGTGCCAGCAGTCCACAACGGAGCGGGGGTGTGGAGACCCAGTACTTC	CASSPQRSGGVETQYF
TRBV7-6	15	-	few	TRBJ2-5	TGTGCTAGCAGCGCTTCAATTGGGTCGCGGGAGACCCAGTACTTC	CASSASIGSRETQYF
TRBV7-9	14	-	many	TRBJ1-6	TGTGCCAGCAGCTCAGGGCAGACCGCTTCACCCCTCCACTTT	CASSSGQTASPLHF
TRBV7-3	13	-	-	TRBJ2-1	TGTGCCAGCAGCTTATATGCGGAAGATGAGCAGTTCTTC	CASSLYAEDEQFF
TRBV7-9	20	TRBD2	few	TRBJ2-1	TGTGCCAGCAGCGGCCGTCCTTCTGGACTAGCGGGGGGGGGGATCCATGAGCAGTTCTTC	CASSGRPSGLAGGGIHEQFF
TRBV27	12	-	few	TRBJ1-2	TGTGCCAGCAGGCAAAAGGGCTATGGCTACACCTTC	CASRQKGYGYTF
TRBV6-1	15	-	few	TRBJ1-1	TGTGCCAGCAGTGGATGGAGGGGGTCGGACACTGAAGCTTTCTTT	CASSGWRGSDTEAFF
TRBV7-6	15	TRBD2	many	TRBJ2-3	TGTGCCAGCAGCCGCCGGAGGGGAGGGACAGATACGCAGTATTTT	CASSRRRGGTDTQYF
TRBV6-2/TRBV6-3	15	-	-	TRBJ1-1	TGTGCCAGCAACTTGTTGGGGATAGGGCGAACTGAAGCTTTCTTT	CASNLLGIGRTEAFF
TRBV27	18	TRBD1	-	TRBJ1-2	TGTGCCAGCAGTTTATCCGGGACAGGGGGCATGAGGAACTATGGCTACACCTTC	CASSLSGTGGMRNYGYTF
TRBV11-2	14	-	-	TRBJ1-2	TGTGCCAGCAGCCCCTCGGGGGACGGCTATGGCTACACCTTC	CASSPSGDGYGYTF
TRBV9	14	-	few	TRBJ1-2	TGTGCCAGCAGCGTTGGGACGGCGTTTTATGGCTACACCTTC	CASSVGTAFYGYTF
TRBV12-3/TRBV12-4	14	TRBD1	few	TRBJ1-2	TGTGCCATCCTAAACAGGGGGCTTACCTATGGCTACACCTTC	CAILNRGLTYGYTF
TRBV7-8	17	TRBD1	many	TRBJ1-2	TGTGCCAGCAGCTTAGTCCCTCCGGGACAGGGAAACTATGGCTACACCTTC	CASSLVPPGQGNYGYTF
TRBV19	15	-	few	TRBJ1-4	TGTGCCAGTAGATCGTTTCCCAGGGTGGATGAAAAACTGTTTTTT	CASRSFPRVDEKLFF
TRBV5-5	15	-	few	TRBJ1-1	TGTGCCAGCAGCTTGGATCCAGTTATGAACACTGAAGCTTTCTTT	CASSLDPVMNTEAFF
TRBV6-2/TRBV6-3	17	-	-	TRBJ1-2	TGTGCCAGCAGTTACTCTGGTCAGGGGCCACTCTCCTATGGCTACACCTTC	CASSYSGQGPLSYGYTF
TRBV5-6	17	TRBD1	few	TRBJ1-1	TGTGCCAGCAGCTCGGAAAGGGACAGGGGGTTGGGAACTGAAGCTTTCTTT	CASSSERDRGLGTEAFF
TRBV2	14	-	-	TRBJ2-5	TGTGCCAGCAGTTCGACCCGATCAAGAGAGACCCAGTACTTC	CASSSTRSRETQYF
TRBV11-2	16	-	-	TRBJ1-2	TGTGCCAGCAGCTTAAACTGGCAGGGCACTAACTATGGCTACACCTTC	CASSLNWQGTNYGYTF
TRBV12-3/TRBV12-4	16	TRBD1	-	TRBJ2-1	TGTGCCAGCAGTCCCAGTTCAGGGGGTCTGTACAATGAGCAGTTCTTC	CASSPSSGGLYNEQFF
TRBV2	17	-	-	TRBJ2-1	TGTGCCAGCAGTGAATTCCGGCGGGGAAGCTCCTACAATGAGCAGTTCTTC	CASSEFRRGSSYNEQFF
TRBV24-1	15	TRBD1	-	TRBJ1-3	TGTGCCACCAGTGAAACAGGGGAACCTGGAAACACCATATATTTT	CATSETGEPGNTIYF
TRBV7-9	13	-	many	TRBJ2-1	TGTGCCAGCAGACATCCGGGCTACAATGAGCAGTTCTTC	CASRHPGYNEQFF
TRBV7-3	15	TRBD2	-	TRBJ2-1	TGTGCCAGCAGCTTAAAACTAGCGGGGGGGGGTGAGCAGTTCTTC	CASSLKLAGGGEQFF
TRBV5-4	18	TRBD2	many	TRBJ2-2	TGTGCCAGCAGCGTGAAGCCCGGGACTAGCGGGGGGGACGGGGAGCTGTTTTTT	CASSVKPGTSGGDGELFF
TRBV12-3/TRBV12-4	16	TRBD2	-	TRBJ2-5	TGTGCCAGCAGTCTCCTAGCGGGGGAGACCCAAGAGACCCAGTACTTC	CASSLLAGETQETQYF
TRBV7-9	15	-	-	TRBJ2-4	TGTGCCAGCAGCTTAGGGGCCCGCTCGGTGAACATTCAGTACTTC	CASSLGARSVNIQYF
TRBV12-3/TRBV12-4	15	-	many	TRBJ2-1	TGTGCCAGCACCCTTTCCAGATACTCCTACAATGAGCAGTTCTTC	CASTLSRYSYNEQFF
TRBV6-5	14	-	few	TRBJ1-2	TGTGCCAGCAGTTACGTGGGATCAGAGTATGGCTACACCTTC	CASSYVGSEYGYTF
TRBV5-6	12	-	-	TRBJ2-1	TGTGCCAACAGCTTCTTAGGAAATGAGCAGTTCTTC	CANSFLGNEQFF
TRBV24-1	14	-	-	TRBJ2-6	TGTGCCACCAGTGGAAAGACTGGGGCCAACGTCCTGACTTTC	CATSGKTGANVLTF
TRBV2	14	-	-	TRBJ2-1	TGTGCCAGCAGTGAGTATGGGGCCTCAAATGAGCAGTTCTTC	CASSEYGASNEQFF
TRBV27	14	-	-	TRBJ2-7	TGTGCCAGCAGTCTCTGGGACAACGGCTACGAGCAGTACTTC	CASSLWDNGYEQYF